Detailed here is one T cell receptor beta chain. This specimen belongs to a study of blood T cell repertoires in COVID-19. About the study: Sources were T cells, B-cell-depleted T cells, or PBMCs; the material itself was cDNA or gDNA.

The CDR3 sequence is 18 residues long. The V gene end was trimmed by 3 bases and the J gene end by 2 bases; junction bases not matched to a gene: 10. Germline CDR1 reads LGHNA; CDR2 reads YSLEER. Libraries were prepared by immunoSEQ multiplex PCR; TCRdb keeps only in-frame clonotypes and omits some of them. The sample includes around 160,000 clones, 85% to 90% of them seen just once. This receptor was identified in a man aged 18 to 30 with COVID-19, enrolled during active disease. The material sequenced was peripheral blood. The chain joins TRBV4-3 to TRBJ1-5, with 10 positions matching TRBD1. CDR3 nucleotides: TGCGCCAGCAGCCAGCAAGAGGGACAGGGGAAAGGCAATCAGCCCCAGCATTTT. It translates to CASSQQEGQGKGNQPQHF.